A selection of T cell receptor beta chains follows, all from one sample in a study of shared clonotypes between healthy human individuals. Data came from immunoSEQ multiplex PCR; TCRdb stores just in-frame clones and leaves some out. The sample lists more than 550,000 clones; 90% to 95% were seen once. Sequenced material: naive CD8+ T cells sorted from blood. All receptors derive from a man under 40 in good health. The CDR3 runs from the conserved cysteine through the conserved F or W. D genes are given only for firm matches. Clone size is not always given. Where it is, it says once, few, many or a class for expanded clones.

>13|TRBV28|NA|TRBJ1-2|NA
TGTGCCAGCAGTTTAGAGGGTACCTATGGCTACACCTTC
CASSLEGTYGYTF
>12|TRBV29-1|NA|TRBJ2-2|NA
TGCAGCGCTACTGAGGGATCCGGGGAGCTGTTTTTT
CSATEGSGELFF
>13|TRBV5-1|NA|TRBJ2-7|NA
TGCGCCAGCAGAGTCAGGGAGAACTACGAGCAGTACTTC
CASRVRENYEQYF
>13|TRBV6-6|NA|TRBJ1-1|few
TGTGCCAGCAGCTTAGGGAGGAACACTGAAGCTTTCTTT
CASSLGRNTEAFF
>15|TRBV4-1|NA|TRBJ1-1|NA
TGCGCCAGCAGCCAAGATTACTCGGGGGCCACTGAAGCTTTCTTT
CASSQDYSGATEAFF
>13|TRBV19|NA|TRBJ1-5|once
TGTGCCAGTAGTATAGATGGAAATCAGCCCCAGCATTTT
CASSIDGNQPQHF
>17|TRBV21-1|NA|TRBJ1-4|once
TGTGCCAGCAGCAAACGCCCAGCGGTTCCAACTAATGAAAAACTGTTTTTT
CASSKRPAVPTNEKLFF
>13|TRBV29-1|TRBD1|TRBJ1-3|NA
TGCAGCGCCGAGGGGGCAGCGGGAAACACCATATATTTT
CSAEGAAGNTIYF
>16|TRBV6-5|NA|TRBJ2-3|NA
TGTGCCAGCAGTTTGGTAACAGGGGACTACACAGATACGCAGTATTTT
CASSLVTGDYTDTQYF
>13|TRBV4-1|NA|TRBJ2-7|NA
TGCGCCAGCAGCCGCGGGAAAGGGTACGAGCAGTACTTC
CASSRGKGYEQYF
>14|TRBV19|TRBD1|TRBJ2-7|NA
TGTGCCAGTAGGAGTGGGCAGGGGGCTTACGAGCAGTACTTC
CASRSGQGAYEQYF
>16|TRBV30|NA|TRBJ1-2|once
TGTGCCTGGAGCTACCGCGGTATGGAGGGGGACTATGGCTACACCTTC
CAWSYRGMEGDYGYTF
>18|TRBV19|NA|TRBJ2-7|NA
TGTGCCAGTAGTATTACCGACCGAATCGAGACTGGTTACTACGAGCAGTACTTC
CASSITDRIETGYYEQYF
>17|TRBV7-9|NA|TRBJ1-5|NA
TGTGCCAGCAGCTCCTTGTCACCGGGACTGATGGCTCAGCCCCAGCATTTT
CASSSLSPGLMAQPQHF
>15|TRBV29-1|TRBD2|TRBJ2-7|NA
TGCAGCGTTGAAAGACTAGCGGGAAATACCTACGAGCAGTACTTC
CSVERLAGNTYEQYF
>12|TRBV30|NA|TRBJ2-7|NA
TGTGCCTGGAGTTCCGGTCCCGGCGAGCAGTACTTC
CAWSSGPGEQYF
>15|TRBV5-1|TRBD2|TRBJ2-1|NA
TGCGCCAGCAGTGATGGACTAGCGCCTGGGAATGAGCAGTTCTTC
CASSDGLAPGNEQFF
>17|TRBV4-3|NA|TRBJ2-2|NA
TGCGCCAGCAGCCAAGAGGGGCATATCGCGAACACCGGGGAGCTGTTTTTT
CASSQEGHIANTGELFF
>15|TRBV19|NA|TRBJ2-7|NA
TGTGCCAGTAGTGGAAGCCGGGACCAACCCTACGAGCAGTACTTC
CASSGSRDQPYEQYF
>12|TRBV30|NA|TRBJ2-1|few
TGTGCCTGGAGTTACTCGTACAATGAGCAGTTCTTC
CAWSYSYNEQFF